The 14 T cell receptor beta chains below all came from one sample that was sequenced in a study of PD-1 blockade in classical Hodgkin lymphoma. TCRdb keeps only in-frame clones here, not all; method: immunoSEQ multiplex PCR. The sample records about 21,000 clones, roughly 72% being singletons. All trial patients relapsed after autologous stem cell transplantation. This sample comprised peripheral blood mononuclear cells (PBMCs), obtained at baseline. Source of these receptors: a human donor with classical Hodgkin lymphoma.

The rearrangement links TRBV2 to TRBJ1-2, with D perhaps TRBD1 (6 bases). V was trimmed by 5 bases and J by 2 bases, leaving 9 bases between them. The CDR3 length is 13 residues. CDR1 and CDR2 (germline): SNHLY, FYNNEI. The CDR3 nucleotides read TGTGCCAGCAGTTTTGACAGGAACTATGGCTACACCTTC. Translation gives CASSFDRNYGYTF.

This chain connects TRBV28 to TRBJ2-7; the D gene could be TRBD1 or TRBD2 (5 bases each). CDR1 is MDHEN, CDR2 SYDVKM, per germline. The CDR3 sequence is 14 residues long. V lost 7 bases to trimming and J lost 4 bases, with 17 bases between them. The CDR3 reads CASTRDLLLYEQYF. The CDR3 DNA reads TGTGCCAGCACCCGGGACCTACTCCTTTACGAGCAGTACTTC.

The chain recombines TRBV6-1 with TRBJ2-2; the D is unclear. V was trimmed by 2 bases and J by 1 base, leaving 17 bases between them. The CDR3 extends over 18 amino acids. The V gene's germline CDR1 is MNHNS and CDR2 SASEGT. For the CDR3, the DNA is TGTGCCAGCAGTGAATACCTCAGTCAGGTTGTGAACACCGGGGAGCTGTTTTTT. It encodes CASSEYLSQVVNTGELFF.

The chain carries TRBV11-2 and TRBJ2-6; no definite D call. The CDR3 has 14 residues. Germline assignment: CDR1 SGHAT and CDR2 FQNNGV. V lost 5 bases and J lost 3, with 8 bases in between. The CDR3 nucleotides read TGTGCCAGCAGCCTGAGTTTTGGGGCCAACGTCCTGACTTTC. This sequence encodes CASSLSFGANVLTF.

V and J are TRBV7-8 and TRBJ1-4, with D perhaps TRBD1 (6 bases). The CDR3 is made up of 15 amino acids. From germline, CDR1 is SGHVS and CDR2 FQNEAQ. V dropped 3 bases and J dropped 9 bases, with 17 bases sitting between them. The CDR3 nucleotides are TGTGCCAGCAGCTTGGAATGGACAGACGCAAAAAAACTGTTTTTT. Translating gives CASSLEWTDAKKLFF.

The chain recombines TRBV7-6 with TRBJ1-2; D is undetermined. The CDR3 totals 13 residues. Germline lookup yields CDR1 SGHVS and CDR2 FNYEAQ. V was pared by 2 bases and J by 5 bases, with 9 bases between. The CDR3 region has the DNA TGTGCCAGCAGCTTAAAGGGATTGTATGGCTACACCTTC. As protein: CASSLKGLYGYTF. Using reference TRBV7-6 and TRBJ1-2 for the parts outside the CDR3, the full variable domain is GAGVSQSPRYKVTKRGQDVALRCDPISGHVSLYWYRQALGQGPEFLTYFNYEAQQDKSGLPNDRFSAERPEGSISTLTIQRTEQRDSAMYRCASSLKGLYGYTFGSGTRLTVV.

This chain connects TRBV19 to TRBJ2-7; 7 bases line up with TRBD1. In germline, CDR1 is LNHDA, CDR2 SQIVND (reference sequence). The CDR3 sequence is 13 residues long. J gave up 3 bases and V 8 bases, and 7 bases lay outside the gene matches. CDR3 sequence reads: CASGTTGNYEQYF. CDR3 sequence (DNA): TGTGCCAGTGGGACGACAGGGAACTACGAGCAGTACTTC.

This clone was seen a few times. CDR3: CASSPPTGDPPLQYF. The CDR3, as DNA: TGTGCCAGCTCACCTCCGACGGGGGACCCCCCCCTTCAGTACTTC. V gene TRBV18 combines with J gene TRBJ2-4; possibly TRBD2 for D (6 bases). The CDR3 is 15 amino acids. V lost 3 bases and J lost 11, with 20 bases in between. CDR1 is KGHSH, CDR2 LQKENI, per germline. The full variable domain, in which reference TRBV18 and TRBJ2-4 provide the parts outside the CDR3, is NAGVMQNPRHLVRRRGQEARLRCSPMKGHSHVYWYRQLPEEGLKFMVYLQKENIIDESGMPKERFSAEFPKEGPSILRIQQVVRGDSAAYFCASSPPTGDPPLQYFGAGTRLSVL.

This clone was seen repeatedly, ten times or more. The same CDR3 can be traced to other DNA sequences in this sample. The rearrangement links TRBV15 to TRBJ1-1; D gene ambiguous. The V and J ends lost 3 bases and 3 bases respectively, with 5 bases between them. The V gene's germline CDR1 is LNHNV and CDR2 YYDKDF (reference sequence). The CDR3 is made up of 12 amino acids. CDR3 in amino acids: CATSRGYTEAFF. DNA for the CDR3: TGTGCCACCAGCAGGGGCTACACTGAAGCTTTCTTT.

The V gene is TRBV4-2, the J gene TRBJ1-5; D is unresolved. CDR3 length: 14 residues. V dropped 0 bases and J dropped 2 bases, with 5 bases sitting between them. Germline V CDR1 and CDR2: LGHNA, YNFKEQ. The CDR3 sequence is CASSQDLGNQPQHF. For the CDR3, the DNA is TGTGCCAGCAGCCAAGACCTAGGCAATCAGCCCCAGCATTTT.

The V call is TRBV27, the J call TRBJ2-7, with D possibly TRBD2 on 5 matching bases. Deletions cut 3 bases from V and 4 bases from J, with 16 bases between. Germline V gives CDR1 MNHEY, CDR2 SMNVEV (reference sequence). There are 15 residues in the CDR3. CDR3 loop: CASSFSDGSGYEQYF. CDR3 in DNA: TGTGCCAGCAGTTTTTCAGACGGTTCGGGATACGAGCAGTACTTC.

The genes are TRBV7-2 and TRBJ2-1; TRBD2 is a possible D gene (5 bases). CDR3 length equals 15 residues. CDR1 is SGHTA, CDR2 FQGNSA, per germline. V was cut by 4 bases and J by 2 bases, with 12 bases left in between. The CDR3 DNA reads as TGTGCCAGCAGCTCCGGGATCATCGCCTACAATGAGCAGTTCTTC. Its translation: CASSSGIIAYNEQFF.

The CDR3 reads CASSLDREGSQHF. Written as DNA, the CDR3 is TGTGCCAGCAGCTTGGACAGGGAGGGGTCCCAGCATTTT. The chain carries TRBV6-5 and TRBJ1-5; TRBD1 matches 8 bases. Germline loops: CDR1 MNHEY, CDR2 SVGAGI. The CDR3 has 13 amino acids. Trimming cost V 6 bases and J 11 bases; bases outside gene matches: 9.

V is TRBV7-2 and J is TRBJ2-7, with 9 positions matching TRBD2. Germline CDR1 SGHTA, CDR2 FQGNSA. The CDR3 is 14 amino acids. Unmatched junction bases numbered 8, after V lost 5 bases and J lost 6 bases. The CDR3 region is CASSLSGRSGEQYF. Written as DNA, the CDR3 is TGTGCCAGCAGCCTTAGCGGGAGATCGGGCGAGCAGTACTTC.